A selection of T cell receptor beta chains follows, all from one sample in a study of T-cell reconstitution after alpha-beta-depleted transplantation in children. TCRdb independently ran MiXCR on the PCR reads; one entry per CDR3 protein. The sample holds about 58,000 distinct CDR3 sequences, roughly 46% seen once. The source was PBMCs, mostly from graft donor cells, collected 360 days after TCRalphabeta/CD19-depleted stem cell transplant. The source is a male patient younger than 18 who had a stem cell transplant for acute lymphoblastic leukemia, so the T cells may come from the graft donor. Each CDR3 is given with its conserved first and last residue. D genes are given only for firm matches. Some rows mark clone size as missing; the rest say once, few, many or name a class of expanded clone.

D	size	V	J	DNA	CDR3
.	.	TRBV7-6	TRBJ2-5	TGTGCCAGCAGCTTCTTTACAGGGCAAGAGACCCAGTACTTC	CASSFFTGQETQYF
.	.	TRBV9	TRBJ2-1	TGTGCCAGCAGCGTAACTAGCCTTAATGAGCAGTTCTTC	CASSVTSLNEQFF
TRBD2	.	TRBV6-1	TRBJ2-3	TGTGCCAGCACCTCCGGACTAGCGGGGGGCACAGATACGCAGTATTTT	CASTSGLAGGTDTQYF
TRBD2	few	TRBV20-1	TRBJ2-3	TGCAGTGCTAGCCTTGGGGGACTAGTGTTGGGCACAGATACGCAGTATTTT	CSASLGGLVLGTDTQYF
.	few	TRBV5-1	TRBJ2-6	TGCGCCAGCAGGTGGACAGTTTCCTCCTTCTCTGGGGCCAACGTCCTGACTTTC	CASRWTVSSFSGANVLTF
.	.	TRBV12-3/TRBV12-4	TRBJ2-3	TGTGCCAGCAGTCCTTACAGGGTGAGCGGTACGCAGTATTTT	CASSPYRVSGTQYF
.	.	TRBV4-3	TRBJ1-5	TGCGCCAGCAGCCAAGGTCTACGGACCAATCAGCCCCAGCATTTT	CASSQGLRTNQPQHF
.	few	TRBV10-3	TRBJ2-3	TGTGCCATCATTGTCAGCGAAGGGGGCACAGATACGCAGTATTTT	CAIIVSEGGTDTQYF
.	.	TRBV27	TRBJ2-1	TGTGCCAGCAGCAGCCAGGAGGGGATTTATGACAATGAGCAGTTCTTC	CASSSQEGIYDNEQFF
.	.	TRBV12-3/TRBV12-4	TRBJ2-5	TGTGCCAGCAGTTTGTGGGTCCAAGAGACCCAGTACTTC	CASSLWVQETQYF
.	.	TRBV7-7	TRBJ2-7	TGTGCCAGCAGCCGGGACACCACATACGAGCAGTACTTC	CASSRDTTYEQYF
.	.	TRBV20-1	TRBJ2-5	TGCAGTGCCCCAAGCGGCAGGGAGATGGATGAGACCCAGTACTTC	CSAPSGREMDETQYF
.	.	TRBV3-1	TRBJ2-7	TGTGCCAGCAGCGGCCGAAAAGGGACGGTCAGCTCCTACGAGCAGTACTTC	CASSGRKGTVSSYEQYF
TRBD2	few	TRBV10-3	TRBJ2-2	TGTGCCATCACGCGGGGGGGCCATGGCGGGGAGCTGTTTTTT	CAITRGGHGGELFF
TRBD2	few	TRBV20-1	TRBJ2-1	TGCAGTGCTAGAGGCGGGAGGTATGAGCAGTTCTTC	CSARGGRYEQFF
.	few	TRBV12-3/TRBV12-4	TRBJ2-7	TGTGCCAGCAGCACAATTACAGAGGGATACGAGCAGTACTTC	CASSTITEGYEQYF
.	.	TRBV3-1	TRBJ2-7	TGTGCCAGCAGCCCAGGGTTTTGGGGAGACTACGAGCAGTACTTC	CASSPGFWGDYEQYF
TRBD2	few	TRBV7-8	TRBJ2-7	TGTGCCAGCAGCTTGACTAGCGGGGGCGTCTACGAGCAGTACTTC	CASSLTSGGVYEQYF
.	.	TRBV25-1	TRBJ2-7	TGTGCCAGCAGCAATTGGGAGCAGTACTTC	CASSNWEQYF
TRBD2	.	TRBV9	TRBJ2-1	TGTGCCAGCAGCGGGTCCGGGACTAGTCACAATGAGCAGTTCTTC	CASSGSGTSHNEQFF
TRBD2	few	TRBV7-3	TRBJ2-3	TGTGCCAGCAGCTTAATTCCTGGGCTAGCGGGGGGGCCGGGGGATACGCAGTATTTT	CASSLIPGLAGGPGDTQYF
.	.	TRBV4-2	TRBJ2-7	TGTGCCAGCGGCCCGGGCCCCCTCTCCTACGAGCAGTACTTC	CASGPGPLSYEQYF
.	.	TRBV2	TRBJ2-5	TGTGCCAGCAGTGAAGTAATGGTGTACCAAGAGACCCAGTACTTC	CASSEVMVYQETQYF
.	.	TRBV5-1	TRBJ2-4	TGCGCCAGCAGCCCGGACCTCTTAGGCATTCAGTACTTC	CASSPDLLGIQYF
.	.	TRBV6-1	TRBJ1-5	TGTGCCAGCAGACCGGAAGGGGGGAGCAATCAGCCCCAGCATTTT	CASRPEGGSNQPQHF
TRBD2	few	TRBV29-1	TRBJ2-2	TGCAGCGTTGAACTAGCGGGAGCGAACACCGGGGAGCTGTTTTTT	CSVELAGANTGELFF
TRBD1	.	TRBV5-1	TRBJ2-6	TGCGCCAGCAGCTTGGAGGCACAGGGGGCTATCTCTGGGGCCAACGTCCTGACTTTC	CASSLEAQGAISGANVLTF
.	.	TRBV7-8	TRBJ2-7	TGTGCCAGCAGCTTAATACTGGGGGCGCGATACGAGCAGTACTTC	CASSLILGARYEQYF
.	few	TRBV7-9	TRBJ2-7	TGTGCCAGCAGCTTAGGAGTCCACGAGCAGTACTTC	CASSLGVHEQYF
.	.	TRBV4-3	TRBJ2-1	TGCGCCAGCAGCCTCACTGGAGGGGTCTCTTCCCCCTACAATGAGCAGTTCTTC	CASSLTGGVSSPYNEQFF
.	once	TRBV29-1	TRBJ2-7	TGCAGCGTTGTGTTGCCGGGAATCTACGAGCAGTACTTC	CSVVLPGIYEQYF
.	few	TRBV5-1	TRBJ1-5	TGCGCCAGCAGCTTGGACGGCTCGGGAGACCAGCCCCAGCATTTT	CASSLDGSGDQPQHF
.	many	TRBV3-1	TRBJ2-5	TGTGCCAGCAGCCAAGGAGAGACCCAGTACTTC	CASSQGETQYF
.	.	TRBV27	TRBJ2-5	TGTGCCAGCAGTCCGGGGAGGAGACTTGGGGAGACCCAGTACTTC	CASSPGRRLGETQYF
.	.	TRBV20-1	TRBJ2-7	TGCAGTGCTAGAGATCCAGGGAAAACCTACGAGCAGTACTTC	CSARDPGKTYEQYF
.	few	TRBV9	TRBJ2-7	TGTGCCAGCAGCGTAGGAGACATGAATTACGAGCAGTACTTC	CASSVGDMNYEQYF
.	few	TRBV20-1	TRBJ1-1	TGCAGTGCTAGAGATGGGCGGGGCACTGAAGCTTTCTTT	CSARDGRGTEAFF
.	.	TRBV25-1	TRBJ2-7	TGTGCCAGCAGTGAATGGACGGGGACGTACGAGCAGTACTTC	CASSEWTGTYEQYF
TRBD2	once	TRBV29-1	TRBJ2-3	TGCAGCGTTGCGGGGGGGTCCGAAGATACGCAGTATTTT	CSVAGGSEDTQYF
TRBD1	few	TRBV20-1	TRBJ2-7	TGCAGTGCTACGGACAGGGGAACCTACGAGCAGTACTTC	CSATDRGTYEQYF
TRBD2	.	TRBV5-1	TRBJ2-1	TGCGCCAGCAGCTTAAGTAAGGAGACTAGCGATTTGGGATCCTACAATGAGCAGTTCTTC	CASSLSKETSDLGSYNEQFF
.	few	TRBV5-1	TRBJ2-7	TGCGCCAGCAGCTTATACAGAGGCTCCTACGAGCAGTACTTC	CASSLYRGSYEQYF
.	few	TRBV20-1	TRBJ2-2	TGCAGTGTTCCAGCGAGGTCGACCGGGGAGCTGTTTTTT	CSVPARSTGELFF
.	few	TRBV11-2	TRBJ2-5	TGTGCCAGCAGCTTAGCTCGGTGGGAGACCCAGTACTTC	CASSLARWETQYF
TRBD2	.	TRBV10-1	TRBJ2-1	TGCGCCAGCAGTGTCTACGTTAGCGGGAAAGGTGGGGAGCAGTTCTTC	CASSVYVSGKGGEQFF